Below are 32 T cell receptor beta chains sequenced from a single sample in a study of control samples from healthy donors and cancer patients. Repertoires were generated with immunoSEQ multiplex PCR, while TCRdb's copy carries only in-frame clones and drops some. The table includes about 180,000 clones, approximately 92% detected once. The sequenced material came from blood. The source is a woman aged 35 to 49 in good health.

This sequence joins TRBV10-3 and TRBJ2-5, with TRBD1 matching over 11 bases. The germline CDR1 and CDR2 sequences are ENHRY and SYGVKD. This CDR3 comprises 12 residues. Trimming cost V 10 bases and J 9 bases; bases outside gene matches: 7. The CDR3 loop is CATTGQGAAQYF. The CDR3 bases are TGTGCCACAACCGGACAGGGGGCAGCCCAGTACTTC.

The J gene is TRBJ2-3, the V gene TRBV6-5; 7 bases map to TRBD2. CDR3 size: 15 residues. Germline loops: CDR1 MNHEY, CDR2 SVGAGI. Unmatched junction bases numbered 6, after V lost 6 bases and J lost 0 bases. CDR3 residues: CASRLSGVSTDTQYF. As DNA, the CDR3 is TGTGCCAGCAGACTCAGCGGGGTTAGCACAGATACGCAGTATTTT.

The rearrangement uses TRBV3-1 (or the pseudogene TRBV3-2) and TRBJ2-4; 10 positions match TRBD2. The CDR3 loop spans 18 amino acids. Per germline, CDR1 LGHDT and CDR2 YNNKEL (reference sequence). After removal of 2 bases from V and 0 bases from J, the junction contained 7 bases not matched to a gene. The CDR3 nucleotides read TGTGCCAGCAGCCAATCCACTAGCGGGGCCTTAGCCAAAAACATTCAGTACTTC. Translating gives CASSQSTSGALAKNIQYF.

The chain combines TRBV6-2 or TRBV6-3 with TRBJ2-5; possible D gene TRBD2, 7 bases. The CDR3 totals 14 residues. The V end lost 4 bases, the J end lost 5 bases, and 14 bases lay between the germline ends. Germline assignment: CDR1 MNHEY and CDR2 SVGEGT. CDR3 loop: CASSWAGAGETQYF. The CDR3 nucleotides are TGTGCCAGCAGTTGGGCGGGGGCAGGGGAGACCCAGTACTTC.

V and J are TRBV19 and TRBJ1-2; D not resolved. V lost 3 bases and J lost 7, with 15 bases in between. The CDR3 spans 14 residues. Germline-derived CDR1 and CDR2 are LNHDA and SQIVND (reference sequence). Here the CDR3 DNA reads TGTGCCAGTAGTATTAAATACGCGCCTGTTGGCTACACCTTC. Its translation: CASSIKYAPVGYTF.

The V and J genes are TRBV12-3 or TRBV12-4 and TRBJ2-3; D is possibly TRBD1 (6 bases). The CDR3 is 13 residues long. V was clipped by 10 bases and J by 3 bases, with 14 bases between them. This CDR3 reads CANSGQLTDTQYF. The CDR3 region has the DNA TGTGCCAACTCAGGACAGTTAACAGATACGCAGTATTTT.

The CDR3 nucleotides are TGTGCCAGCAGCTTGGGACTAGCGGGGCTAGCGGAGACCCAGTACTTC. Protein product: CASSLGLAGLAETQYF. The rearrangement uses TRBV5-4 and TRBJ2-5, with 11 bases fitting TRBD2. V lost 0 bases to trimming and J lost 5 bases; unmatched junction nucleotides: 6. Germline CDR1 and CDR2: SGHNT and YYREEE (reference sequence). CDR3 length equals 16 residues. Together with reference TRBV5-4 and TRBJ2-5, the CDR3 gives the full variable domain: ETGVTQSPTHLIKTRGQQVTLRCSSQSGHNTVSWYQQALGQGPQFIFQYYREEENGRGNFPPRFSGLQFPNYSSELNVNALELDDSALYLCASSLGLAGLAETQYFGPGTRLLVL.

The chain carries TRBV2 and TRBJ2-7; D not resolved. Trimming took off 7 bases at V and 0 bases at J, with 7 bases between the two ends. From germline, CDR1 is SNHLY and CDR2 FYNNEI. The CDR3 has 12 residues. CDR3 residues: CASKINSYEQYF. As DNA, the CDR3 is TGTGCCAGCAAAATTAACTCCTACGAGCAGTACTTC.

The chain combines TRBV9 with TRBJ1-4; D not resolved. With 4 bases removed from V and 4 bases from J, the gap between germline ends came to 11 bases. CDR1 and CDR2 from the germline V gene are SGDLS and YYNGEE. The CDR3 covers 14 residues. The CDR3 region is CASSPGPNNEKLFF. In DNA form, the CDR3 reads TGTGCCAGCAGCCCCGGGCCGAATAATGAAAAACTGTTTTTT. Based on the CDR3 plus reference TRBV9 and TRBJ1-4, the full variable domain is DSGVTQTPKHLITATGQRVTLRCSPRSGDLSVYWYQQSLDQGLQFLIQYYNGEERAKGNILERFSAQQFPDLHSELNLSSLELGDSALYFCASSPGPNNEKLFFGSGTQLSVL.

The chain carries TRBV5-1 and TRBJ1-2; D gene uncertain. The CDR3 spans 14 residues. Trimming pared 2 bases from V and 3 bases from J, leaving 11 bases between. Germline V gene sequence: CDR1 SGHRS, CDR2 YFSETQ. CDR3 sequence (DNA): TGCGCCAGCAGCTTCCTAACGGGTGACTATGGCTACACCTTC. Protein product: CASSFLTGDYGYTF. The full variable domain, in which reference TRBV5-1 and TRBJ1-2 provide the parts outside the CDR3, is KAGVTQTPRYLIKTRGQQVTLSCSPISGHRSVSWYQQTPGQGLQFLFEYFSETQRNKGNFPGRFSGRQFSNSRSEMNVSTLELGDSALYLCASSFLTGDYGYTFGSGTRLTVV.

The CDR3 here is CASSFLPTDESPKYNEQFF. The DNA of the CDR3 is TGCGCCAGCAGCTTTCTCCCAACGGACGAGAGCCCGAAATACAATGAGCAGTTCTTC. The chain is built from TRBV5-1 and TRBJ2-1; D is ambiguous. V was pared by 2 bases and J by 4 bases, with 25 bases between. The CDR3 length is 19 residues. Germline V gene lookup returns CDR1 SGHRS and CDR2 YFSETQ.

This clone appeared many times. CDR3 in amino acids: CASSLGQGRAANEKLFF. The CDR3 DNA sequence: TGTGCCAGCAGCTTAGGGCAGGGGCGGGCCGCTAATGAAAAACTGTTTTTT. The V and J genes are TRBV7-9 and TRBJ1-4, with D tentatively TRBD1 (6 bases). This CDR3 is built from 17 residues. V lost 1 base, J lost 3 bases, and 15 bases lay in between. Germline V gene data show CDR1 as SEHNR and CDR2 as FQNEAQ (reference sequence).

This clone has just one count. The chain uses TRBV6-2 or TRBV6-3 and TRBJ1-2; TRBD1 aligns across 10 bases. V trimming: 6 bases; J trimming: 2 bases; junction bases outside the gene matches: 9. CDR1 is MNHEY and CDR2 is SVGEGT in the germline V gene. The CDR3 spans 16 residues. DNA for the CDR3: TGTGCCAGCAGCCGTCCCCCGGGACAGGGGAACTATGGCTACACCTTC. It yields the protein CASSRPPGQGNYGYTF.

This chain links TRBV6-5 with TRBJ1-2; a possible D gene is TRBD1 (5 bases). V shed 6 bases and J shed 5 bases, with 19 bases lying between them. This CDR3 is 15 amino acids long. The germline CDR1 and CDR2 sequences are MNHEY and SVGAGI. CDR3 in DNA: TGTGCCAGCAGGGACCCAGGATGGGGACCGTATGGCTACACCTTC. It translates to CASRDPGWGPYGYTF.

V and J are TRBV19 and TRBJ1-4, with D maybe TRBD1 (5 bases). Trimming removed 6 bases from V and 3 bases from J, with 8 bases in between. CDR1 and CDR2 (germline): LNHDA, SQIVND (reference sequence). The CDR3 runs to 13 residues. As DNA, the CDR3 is TGTGCCAGTAGGTGGGGGGCTAATGAAAAACTGTTTTTT. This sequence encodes CASRWGANEKLFF. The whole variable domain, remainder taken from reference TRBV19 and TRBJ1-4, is DGGITQSPKYLFRKEGQNVTLSCEQNLNHDAMYWYRQDPGQGLRLIYYSQIVNDFQKGDIAEGYSVSREKKESFPLTVTSAQKNPTAFYLCASRWGANEKLFFGSGTQLSVL.

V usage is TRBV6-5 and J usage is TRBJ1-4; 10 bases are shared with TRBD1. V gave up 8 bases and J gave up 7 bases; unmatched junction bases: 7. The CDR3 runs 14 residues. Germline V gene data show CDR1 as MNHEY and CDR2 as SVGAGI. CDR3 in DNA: TGTGCCAGCCGCCCGACAGGGGGCAGTGAAAAACTGTTTTTT. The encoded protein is CASRPTGGSEKLFF.

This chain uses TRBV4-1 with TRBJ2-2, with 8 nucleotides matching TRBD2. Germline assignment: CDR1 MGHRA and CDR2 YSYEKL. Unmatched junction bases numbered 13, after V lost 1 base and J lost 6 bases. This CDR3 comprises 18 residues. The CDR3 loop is CASSQATPGGGLSGELFF. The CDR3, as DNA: TGCGCCAGCAGCCAAGCAACCCCGGGGGGGGGCCTATCCGGGGAGCTGTTTTTT.

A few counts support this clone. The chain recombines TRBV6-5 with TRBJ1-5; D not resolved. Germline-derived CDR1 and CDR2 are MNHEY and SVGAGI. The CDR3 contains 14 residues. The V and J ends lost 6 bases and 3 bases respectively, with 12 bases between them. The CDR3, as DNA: TGTGCCAGCAGCTCGACGGGCCCCAATCAGCCCCAGCATTTT. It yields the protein CASSSTGPNQPQHF.

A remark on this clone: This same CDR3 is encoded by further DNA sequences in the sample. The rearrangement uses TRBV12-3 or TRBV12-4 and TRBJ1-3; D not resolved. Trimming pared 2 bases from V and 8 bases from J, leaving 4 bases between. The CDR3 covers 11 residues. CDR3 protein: CASSLSHTIYF. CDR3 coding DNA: TGTGCCAGCAGTTTATCTCACACCATATATTTT.

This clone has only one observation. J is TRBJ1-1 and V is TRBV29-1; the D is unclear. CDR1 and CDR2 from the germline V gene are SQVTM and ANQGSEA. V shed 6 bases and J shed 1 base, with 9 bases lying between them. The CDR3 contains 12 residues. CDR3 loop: CSVDLGNTEAFF. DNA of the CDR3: TGCAGCGTGGACCTCGGGAACACTGAAGCTTTCTTT.

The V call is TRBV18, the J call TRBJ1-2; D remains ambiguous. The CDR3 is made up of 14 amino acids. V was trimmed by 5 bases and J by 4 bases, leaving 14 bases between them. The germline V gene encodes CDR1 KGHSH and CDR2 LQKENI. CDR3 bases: TGTGCCAGCTCATCCCAGCCAGCCACCTATGGCTACACCTTC. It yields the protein CASSSQPATYGYTF. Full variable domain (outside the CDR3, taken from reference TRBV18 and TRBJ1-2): NAGVMQNPRHLVRRRGQEARLRCSPMKGHSHVYWYRQLPEEGLKFMVYLQKENIIDESGMPKERFSAEFPKEGPSILRIQQVVRGDSAAYFCASSSQPATYGYTFGSGTRLTVV.

The CDR3 here is CASTDLQEKGQGYTF. CDR3 in DNA: TGTGCCAGTACCGACCTGCAGGAAAAGGGGCAGGGCTACACCTTC. This chain connects TRBV19 to TRBJ1-2, with D perhaps matching TRBD1 (5 bases). The ends were cut back, 7 bases at V and 8 bases at J, with 23 bases in the middle. From germline, CDR1 is LNHDA and CDR2 SQIVND (reference sequence). This CDR3 contains 15 residues.

CDR3 in DNA: TGCGCCAGCAGCTTGGACGAGGTCACAGATACGCAGTATTTT. Its protein product is CASSLDEVTDTQYF. The chain recombines TRBV5-1 with TRBJ2-3; D is undetermined. V lost 0 bases and J 2 bases, leaving 7 bases between the germline ends. The CDR3 has 14 residues. Germline loops: CDR1 SGHRS, CDR2 YFSETQ.

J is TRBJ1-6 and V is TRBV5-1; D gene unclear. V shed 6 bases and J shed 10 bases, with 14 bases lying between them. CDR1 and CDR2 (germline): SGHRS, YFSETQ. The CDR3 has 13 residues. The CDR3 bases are TGCGCCAGCACGGGCCTGAGTGGGTCACCCCTCCACTTT. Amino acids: CASTGLSGSPLHF.

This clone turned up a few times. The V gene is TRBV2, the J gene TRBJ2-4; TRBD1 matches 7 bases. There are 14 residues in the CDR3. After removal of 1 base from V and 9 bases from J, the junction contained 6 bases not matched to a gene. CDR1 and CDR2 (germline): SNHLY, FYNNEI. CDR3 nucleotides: TGTGCCAGCAGTGAAGGGCAGGGGGAGAGCATTCAGTACTTC. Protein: CASSEGQGESIQYF. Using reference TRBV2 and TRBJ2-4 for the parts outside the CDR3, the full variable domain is EPEVTQTPSHQVTQMGQEVILRCVPISNHLYFYWYRQILGQKVEFLVSFYNNEISEKSEIFDDQFSVERPDGSNFTLKIRSTKLEDSAMYFCASSEGQGESIQYFGAGTRLSVL.

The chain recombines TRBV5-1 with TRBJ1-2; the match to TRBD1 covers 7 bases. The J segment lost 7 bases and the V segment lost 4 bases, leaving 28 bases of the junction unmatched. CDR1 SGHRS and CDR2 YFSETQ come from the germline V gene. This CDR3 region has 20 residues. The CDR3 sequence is CASSDSQAIDRVPLPGGYTF. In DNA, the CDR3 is TGCGCCAGCAGCGACTCCCAGGCGATAGACAGGGTCCCTCTGCCTGGTGGCTACACCTTC.

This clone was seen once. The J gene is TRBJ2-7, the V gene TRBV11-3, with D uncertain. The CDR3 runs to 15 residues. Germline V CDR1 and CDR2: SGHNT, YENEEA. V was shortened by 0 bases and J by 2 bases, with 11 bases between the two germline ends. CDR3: CASSLDWNSPYEQYF. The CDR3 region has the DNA TGTGCCAGCAGCTTAGATTGGAACAGCCCCTACGAGCAGTACTTC.

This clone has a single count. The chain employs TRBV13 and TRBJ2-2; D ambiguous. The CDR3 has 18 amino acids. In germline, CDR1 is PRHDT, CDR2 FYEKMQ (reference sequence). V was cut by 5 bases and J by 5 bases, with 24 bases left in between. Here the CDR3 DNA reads TGTGCCAGCAGCCCCGCTGCGAATTGGCTCGGCCATACCGGGGAGCTGTTTTTT. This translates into CASSPAANWLGHTGELFF.

This chain's CDR3 is CASSQSGTQETQYF. The CDR3 nucleotides are TGCGCCAGCAGCCAAAGTGGGACTCAAGAGACCCAGTACTTC. The chain recombines TRBV4-1 with TRBJ2-5; D might be TRBD2 (6 bases). Germline V gene data show CDR1 as MGHRA and CDR2 as YSYEKL. Trimming pared 2 bases from V and 2 bases from J, leaving 9 bases between. This CDR3 is built from 14 residues.

CDR3 in DNA: TGCGCCAGCAGCCAAGACCCTCGGGACAGCTATGGCTACACCTTC. Translation: CASSQDPRDSYGYTF. This chain joins TRBV4-1 and TRBJ1-2; 7 bases agree with TRBD1. Germline loops: CDR1 MGHRA, CDR2 YSYEKL. J gave up 4 bases and V 0 bases, and 5 bases lay outside the gene matches. The CDR3 spans 15 residues.

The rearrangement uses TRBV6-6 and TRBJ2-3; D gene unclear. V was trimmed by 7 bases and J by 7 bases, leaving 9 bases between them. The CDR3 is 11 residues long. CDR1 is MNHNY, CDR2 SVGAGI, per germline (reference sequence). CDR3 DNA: TGTGCCAGCACCTTTGGGAATACGCAGTATTTT. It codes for CASTFGNTQYF.

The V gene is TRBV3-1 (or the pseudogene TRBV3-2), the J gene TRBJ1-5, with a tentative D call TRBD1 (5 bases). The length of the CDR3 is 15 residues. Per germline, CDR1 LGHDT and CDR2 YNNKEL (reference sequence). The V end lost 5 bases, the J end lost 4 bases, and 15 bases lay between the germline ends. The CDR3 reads CASSSTGGRNQPQHF. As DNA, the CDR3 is TGTGCCAGCAGCTCAACCGGGGGTCGGAATCAGCCCCAGCATTTT.